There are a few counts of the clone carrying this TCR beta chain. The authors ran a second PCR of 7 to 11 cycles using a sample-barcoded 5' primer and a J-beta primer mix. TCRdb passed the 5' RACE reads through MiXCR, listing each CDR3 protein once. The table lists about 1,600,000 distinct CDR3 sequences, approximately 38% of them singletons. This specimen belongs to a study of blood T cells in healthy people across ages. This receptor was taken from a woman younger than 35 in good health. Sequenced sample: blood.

CDR3 sequence: CASSLVTGVGNEQFF. Written as DNA, the CDR3 is TGTGCCAGCAGCTTAGTGACGGGGGTGGGCAATGAGCAGTTCTTC. The chain couples TRBV7-2 to TRBJ2-1; TRBD2 is a possible D gene (6 bases). From germline, CDR1 is SGHTA and CDR2 FQGNSA. CDR3 length: 15 amino acids. V gave up 1 base and J gave up 6 bases, with 13 bases separating them.